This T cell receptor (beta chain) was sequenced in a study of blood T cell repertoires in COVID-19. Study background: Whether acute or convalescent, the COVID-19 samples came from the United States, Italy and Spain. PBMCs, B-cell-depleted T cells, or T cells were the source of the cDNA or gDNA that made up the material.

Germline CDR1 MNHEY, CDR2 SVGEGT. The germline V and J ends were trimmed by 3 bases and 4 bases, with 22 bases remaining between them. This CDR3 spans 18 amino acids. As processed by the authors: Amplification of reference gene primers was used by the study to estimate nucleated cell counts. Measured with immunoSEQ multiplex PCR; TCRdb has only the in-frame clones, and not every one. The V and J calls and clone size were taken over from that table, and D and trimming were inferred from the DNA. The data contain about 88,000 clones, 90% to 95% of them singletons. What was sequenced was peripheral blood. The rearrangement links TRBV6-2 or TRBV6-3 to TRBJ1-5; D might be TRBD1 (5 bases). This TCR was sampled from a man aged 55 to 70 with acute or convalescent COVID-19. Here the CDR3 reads CASSYLKRQGGFNQPQHF. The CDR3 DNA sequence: TGTGCCAGCAGTTATCTAAAGCGGCAGGGAGGTTTTAATCAGCCCCAGCATTTT.